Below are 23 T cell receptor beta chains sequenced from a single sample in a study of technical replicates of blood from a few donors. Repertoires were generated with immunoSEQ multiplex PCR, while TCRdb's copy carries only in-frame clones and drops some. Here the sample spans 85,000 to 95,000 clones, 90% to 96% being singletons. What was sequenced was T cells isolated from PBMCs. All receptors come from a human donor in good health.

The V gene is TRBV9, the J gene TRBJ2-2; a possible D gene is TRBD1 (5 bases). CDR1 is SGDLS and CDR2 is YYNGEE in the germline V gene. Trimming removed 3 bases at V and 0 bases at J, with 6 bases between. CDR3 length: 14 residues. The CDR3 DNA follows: TGTGCCAGCAGCGGGACAACGAACACCGGGGAGCTGTTTTTT. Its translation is CASSGTTNTGELFF.

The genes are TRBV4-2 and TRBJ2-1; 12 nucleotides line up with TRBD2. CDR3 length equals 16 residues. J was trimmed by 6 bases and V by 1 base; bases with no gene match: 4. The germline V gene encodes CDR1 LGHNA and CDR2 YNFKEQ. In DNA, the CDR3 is TGTGCCAGCAGCCAAGCCAGACTAGCGGGAGTCAATGAGCAGTTCTTC. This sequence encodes CASSQARLAGVNEQFF.

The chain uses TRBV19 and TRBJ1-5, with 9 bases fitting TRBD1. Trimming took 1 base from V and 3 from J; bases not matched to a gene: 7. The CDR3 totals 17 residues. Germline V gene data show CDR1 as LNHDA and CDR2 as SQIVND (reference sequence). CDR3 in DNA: TGTGCCAGTAGTATAGCGGGGGGACAGGGTATCAATCAGCCCCAGCATTTT. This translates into CASSIAGGQGINQPQHF.

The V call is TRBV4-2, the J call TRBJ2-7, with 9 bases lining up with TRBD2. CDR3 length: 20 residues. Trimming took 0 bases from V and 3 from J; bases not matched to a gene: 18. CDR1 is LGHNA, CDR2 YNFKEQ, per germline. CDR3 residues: CASSQDFGMEREARGYEQYF. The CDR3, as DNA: TGTGCCAGCAGCCAAGATTTCGGTATGGAGCGGGAGGCCCGAGGCTACGAGCAGTACTTC.

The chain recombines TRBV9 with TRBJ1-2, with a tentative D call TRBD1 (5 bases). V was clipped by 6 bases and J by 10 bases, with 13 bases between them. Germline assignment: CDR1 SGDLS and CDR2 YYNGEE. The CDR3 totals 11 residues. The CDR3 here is CASTRGEAYTF. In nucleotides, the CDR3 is TGTGCCAGCACCCGGGGGGAGGCCTACACCTTC.

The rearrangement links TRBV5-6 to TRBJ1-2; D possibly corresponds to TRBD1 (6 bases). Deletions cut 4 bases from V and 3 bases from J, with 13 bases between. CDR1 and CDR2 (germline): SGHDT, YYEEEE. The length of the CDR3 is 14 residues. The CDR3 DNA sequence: TGTGCCAGCAGCCCCCGACAGGTAGACTATGGCTACACCTTC. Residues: CASSPRQVDYGYTF.

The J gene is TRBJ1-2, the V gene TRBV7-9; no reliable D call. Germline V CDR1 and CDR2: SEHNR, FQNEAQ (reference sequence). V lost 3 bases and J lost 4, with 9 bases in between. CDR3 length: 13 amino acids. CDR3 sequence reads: CASSFGQLYGYTF. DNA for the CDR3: TGTGCCAGCAGCTTTGGGCAACTCTATGGCTACACCTTC.

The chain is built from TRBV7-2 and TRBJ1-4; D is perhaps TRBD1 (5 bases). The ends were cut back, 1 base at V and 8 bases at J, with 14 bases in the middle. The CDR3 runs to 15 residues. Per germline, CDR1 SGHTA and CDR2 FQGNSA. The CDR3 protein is CASSLGFQGGEKLFF. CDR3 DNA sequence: TGTGCCAGCAGCTTAGGCTTCCAGGGAGGGGAAAAACTGTTTTTT.

As DNA, the CDR3 is TGTGCCAGCAGTGCCCATTGGGACAGGCGTTCTAACTATGGCTACACCTTC. Translated, it gives CASSAHWDRRSNYGYTF. The chain links TRBV6-1 to TRBJ1-2; 8 bases agree with TRBD1. The trim removed 4 bases at V and 0 bases at J, leaving 10 bases unmatched. Germline loops: CDR1 MNHNS, CDR2 SASEGT. The CDR3 consists of 17 residues.

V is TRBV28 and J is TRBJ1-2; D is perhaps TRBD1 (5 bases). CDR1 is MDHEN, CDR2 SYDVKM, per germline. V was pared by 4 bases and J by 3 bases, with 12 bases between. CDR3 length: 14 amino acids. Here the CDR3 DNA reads TGTGCCAGCAGTTACGCAGGGACTTACTATGGCTACACCTTC. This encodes CASSYAGTYYGYTF.

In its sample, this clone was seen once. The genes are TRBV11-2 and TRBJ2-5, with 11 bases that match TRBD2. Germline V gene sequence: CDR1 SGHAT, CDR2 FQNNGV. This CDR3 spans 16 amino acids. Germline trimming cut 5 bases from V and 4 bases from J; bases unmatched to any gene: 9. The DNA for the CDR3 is TGTGCCAGCAGCCTGAACCTAGCGGGAGGCGGAGAGACCCAGTACTTC. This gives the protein CASSLNLAGGGETQYF.

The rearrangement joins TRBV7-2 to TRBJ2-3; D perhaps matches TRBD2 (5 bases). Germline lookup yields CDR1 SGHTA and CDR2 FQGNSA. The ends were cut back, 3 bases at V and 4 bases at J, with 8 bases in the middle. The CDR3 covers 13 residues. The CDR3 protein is CASSLRAADTQYF. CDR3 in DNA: TGTGCCAGCAGCTTGCGGGCGGCAGATACGCAGTATTTT.

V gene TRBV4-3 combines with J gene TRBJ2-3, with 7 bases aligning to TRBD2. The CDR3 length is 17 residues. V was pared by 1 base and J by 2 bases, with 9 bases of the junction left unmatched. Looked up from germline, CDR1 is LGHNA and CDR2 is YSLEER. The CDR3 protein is CASSQGSGRELTDTQYF. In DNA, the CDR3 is TGCGCCAGCAGCCAAGGATCCGGGCGGGAGCTCACAGATACGCAGTATTTT.

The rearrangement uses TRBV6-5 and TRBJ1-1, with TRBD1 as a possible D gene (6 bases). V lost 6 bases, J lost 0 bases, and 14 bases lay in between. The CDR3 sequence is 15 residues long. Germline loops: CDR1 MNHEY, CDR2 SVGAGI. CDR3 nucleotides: TGTGCCAGCAGCTCCGAGACAGGCCTGAACACTGAAGCTTTCTTT. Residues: CASSSETGLNTEAFF.

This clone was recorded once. This chain's CDR3 is CASTLGGTTDTQYF. CDR3 bases: TGTGCCAGCACTCTAGGAGGGACCACAGATACGCAGTATTTT. The gene calls are TRBV7-3 and TRBJ2-3; D possibly corresponds to TRBD2 (6 bases). The CDR3 runs to 14 residues. Germline assignment: CDR1 SGHTA and CDR2 FQGTGA. Trimming shortened V by 7 bases and J by 2 bases, and 13 bases separated the two germline ends.

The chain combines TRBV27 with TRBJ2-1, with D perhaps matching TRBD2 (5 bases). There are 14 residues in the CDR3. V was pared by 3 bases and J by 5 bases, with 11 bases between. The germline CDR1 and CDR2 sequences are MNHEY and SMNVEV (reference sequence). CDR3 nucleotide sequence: TGTGCCAGCAGTTTTCGGGATGGGCACAATGAGCAGTTCTTC. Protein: CASSFRDGHNEQFF.

The CDR3 is CASSLRLAQETQYF. Written as DNA, the CDR3 is TGTGCCAGCTCGCTCCGACTAGCTCAGGAGACCCAGTACTTC. V usage is TRBV2 and J usage is TRBJ2-5, with 7 bases fitting TRBD2. With V trimmed by 8 bases and J by 5 bases, 11 bases remained unmatched. The CDR3 consists of 14 residues. Looked up from germline, CDR1 is SNHLY and CDR2 is FYNNEI.

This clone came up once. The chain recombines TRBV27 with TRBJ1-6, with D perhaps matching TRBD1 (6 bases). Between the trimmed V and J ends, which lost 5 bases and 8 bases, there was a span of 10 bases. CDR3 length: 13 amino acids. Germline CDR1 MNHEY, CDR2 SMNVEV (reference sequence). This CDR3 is CASSQYRDSPLHF. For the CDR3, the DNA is TGTGCCAGCAGTCAATACAGGGATTCACCCCTCCACTTT.

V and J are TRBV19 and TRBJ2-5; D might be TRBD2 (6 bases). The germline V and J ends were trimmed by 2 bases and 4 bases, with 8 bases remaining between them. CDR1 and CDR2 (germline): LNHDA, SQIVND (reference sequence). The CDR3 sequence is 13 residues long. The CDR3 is CASSIQGGETQYF. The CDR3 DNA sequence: TGTGCCAGTAGTATACAGGGAGGAGAGACCCAGTACTTC.

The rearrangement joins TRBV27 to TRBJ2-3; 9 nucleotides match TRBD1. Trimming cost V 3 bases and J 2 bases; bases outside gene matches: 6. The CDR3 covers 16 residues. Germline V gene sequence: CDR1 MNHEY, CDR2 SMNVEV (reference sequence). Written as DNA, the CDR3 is TGTGCCAGCAGTTTTCAGGGACAGGGACTCACAGATACGCAGTATTTT. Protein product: CASSFQGQGLTDTQYF.

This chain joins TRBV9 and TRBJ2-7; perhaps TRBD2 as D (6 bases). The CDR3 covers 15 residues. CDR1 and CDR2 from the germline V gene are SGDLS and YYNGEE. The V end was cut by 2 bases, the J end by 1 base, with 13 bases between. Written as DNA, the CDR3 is TGTGCCAGCAGCGTCACCGGGACTTCATCCTACGAGCAGTACTTC. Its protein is CASSVTGTSSYEQYF. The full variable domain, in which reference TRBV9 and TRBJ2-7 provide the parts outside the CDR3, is DSGVTQTPKHLITATGQRVTLRCSPRSGDLSVYWYQQSLDQGLQFLIQYYNGEERAKGNILERFSAQQFPDLHSELNLSSLELGDSALYFCASSVTGTSSYEQYFGPGTRLTVT.

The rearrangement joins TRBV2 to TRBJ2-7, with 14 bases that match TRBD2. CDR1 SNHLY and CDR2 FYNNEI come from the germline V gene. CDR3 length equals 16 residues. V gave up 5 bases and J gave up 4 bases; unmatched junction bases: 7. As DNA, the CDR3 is TGTGCCAGCAGTACCCCGACTAGCGGGAGGGCATACGAGCAGTACTTC. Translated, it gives CASSTPTSGRAYEQYF.

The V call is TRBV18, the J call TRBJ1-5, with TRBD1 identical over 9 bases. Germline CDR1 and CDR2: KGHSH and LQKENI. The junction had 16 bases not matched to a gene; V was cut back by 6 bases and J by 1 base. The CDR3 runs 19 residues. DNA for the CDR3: TGTGCCAGCTCTTTCAAACTGGGACAGGGTAGTGTAAGCAATCAGCCCCAGCATTTT. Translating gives CASSFKLGQGSVSNQPQHF.